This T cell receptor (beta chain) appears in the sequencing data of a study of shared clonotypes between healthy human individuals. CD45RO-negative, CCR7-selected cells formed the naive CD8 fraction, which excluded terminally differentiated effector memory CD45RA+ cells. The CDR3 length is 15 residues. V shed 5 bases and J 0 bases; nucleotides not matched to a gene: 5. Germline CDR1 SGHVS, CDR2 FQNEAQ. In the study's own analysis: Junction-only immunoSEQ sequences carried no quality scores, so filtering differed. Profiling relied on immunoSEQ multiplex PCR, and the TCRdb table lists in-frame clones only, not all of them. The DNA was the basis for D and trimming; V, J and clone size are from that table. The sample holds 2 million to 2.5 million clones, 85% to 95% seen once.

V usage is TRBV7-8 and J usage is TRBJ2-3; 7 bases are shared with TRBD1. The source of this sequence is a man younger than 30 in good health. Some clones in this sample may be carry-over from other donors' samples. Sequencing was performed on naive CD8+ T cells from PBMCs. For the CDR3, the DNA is TGTGCCAGCAGCCAGGGACAGACTAGCACAGATACGCAGTATTTT. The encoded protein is CASSQGQTSTDTQYF.